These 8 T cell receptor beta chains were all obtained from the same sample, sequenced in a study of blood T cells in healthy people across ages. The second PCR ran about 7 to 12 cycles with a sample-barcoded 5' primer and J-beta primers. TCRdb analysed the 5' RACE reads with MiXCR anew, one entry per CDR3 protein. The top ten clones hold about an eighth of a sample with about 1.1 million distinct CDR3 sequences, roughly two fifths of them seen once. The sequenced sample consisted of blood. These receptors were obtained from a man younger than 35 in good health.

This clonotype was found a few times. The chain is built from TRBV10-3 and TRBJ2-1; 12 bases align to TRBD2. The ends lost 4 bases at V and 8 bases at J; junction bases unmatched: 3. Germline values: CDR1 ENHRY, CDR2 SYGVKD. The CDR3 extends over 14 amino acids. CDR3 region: CAISGLAGDYEQFF. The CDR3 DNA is TGTGCCATCAGTGGACTAGCGGGGGACTATGAGCAGTTCTTC.

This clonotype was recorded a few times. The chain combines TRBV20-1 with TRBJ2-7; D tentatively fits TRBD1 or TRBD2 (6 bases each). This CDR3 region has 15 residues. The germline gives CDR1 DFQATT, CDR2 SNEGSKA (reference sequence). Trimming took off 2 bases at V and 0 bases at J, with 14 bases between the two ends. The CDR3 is CSARSEGGSSYEQYF. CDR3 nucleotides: TGCAGTGCTAGATCTGAGGGGGGTAGCTCCTACGAGCAGTACTTC.

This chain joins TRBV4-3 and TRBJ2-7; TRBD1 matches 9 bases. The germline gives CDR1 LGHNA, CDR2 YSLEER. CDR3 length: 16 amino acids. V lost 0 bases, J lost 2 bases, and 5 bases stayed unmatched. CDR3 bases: TGCGCCAGCAGCCAAGATTGGCGGGACAGGGCCTACGAGCAGTACTTC. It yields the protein CASSQDWRDRAYEQYF.

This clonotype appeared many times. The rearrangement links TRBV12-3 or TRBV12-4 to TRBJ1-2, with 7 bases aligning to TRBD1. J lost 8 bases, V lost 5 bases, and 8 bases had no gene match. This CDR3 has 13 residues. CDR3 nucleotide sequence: TGTGCCAGCAGTAGGACAGGTTCTTGGGGCTACACCTTC. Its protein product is CASSRTGSWGYTF.

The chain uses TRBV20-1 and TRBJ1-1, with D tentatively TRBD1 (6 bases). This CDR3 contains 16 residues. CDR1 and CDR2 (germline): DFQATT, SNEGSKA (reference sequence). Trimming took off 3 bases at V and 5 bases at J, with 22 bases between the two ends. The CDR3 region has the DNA TGCAGTGCTAGCGCTACAGGTCGGGGGAGGGGGACTGAAGCTTTCTTT. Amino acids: CSASATGRGRGTEAFF.

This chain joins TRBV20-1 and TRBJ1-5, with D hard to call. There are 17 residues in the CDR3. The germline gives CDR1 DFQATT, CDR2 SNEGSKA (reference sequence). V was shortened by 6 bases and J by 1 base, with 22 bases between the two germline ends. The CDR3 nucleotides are TGCAGTGCCGTTCCCCTCGACTCAGAGACCAGCAATCAGCCCCAGCATTTT. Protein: CSAVPLDSETSNQPQHF.

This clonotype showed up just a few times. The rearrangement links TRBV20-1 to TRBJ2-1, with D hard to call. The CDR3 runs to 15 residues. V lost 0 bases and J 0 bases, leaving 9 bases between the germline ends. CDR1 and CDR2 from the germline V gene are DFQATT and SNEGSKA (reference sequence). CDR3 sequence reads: CSARDLTPSYNEQFF. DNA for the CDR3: TGCAGTGCTAGAGATCTAACCCCCTCCTACAATGAGCAGTTCTTC.

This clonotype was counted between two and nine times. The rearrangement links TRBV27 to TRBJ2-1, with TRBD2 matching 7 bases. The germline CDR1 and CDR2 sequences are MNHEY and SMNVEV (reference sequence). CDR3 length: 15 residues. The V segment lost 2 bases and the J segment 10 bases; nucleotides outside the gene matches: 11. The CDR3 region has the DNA TGTGCCAGCAGTTTAAGGACTAGTGGAAGTTCCGAGCAGTTCTTC. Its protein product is CASSLRTSGSSEQFF.